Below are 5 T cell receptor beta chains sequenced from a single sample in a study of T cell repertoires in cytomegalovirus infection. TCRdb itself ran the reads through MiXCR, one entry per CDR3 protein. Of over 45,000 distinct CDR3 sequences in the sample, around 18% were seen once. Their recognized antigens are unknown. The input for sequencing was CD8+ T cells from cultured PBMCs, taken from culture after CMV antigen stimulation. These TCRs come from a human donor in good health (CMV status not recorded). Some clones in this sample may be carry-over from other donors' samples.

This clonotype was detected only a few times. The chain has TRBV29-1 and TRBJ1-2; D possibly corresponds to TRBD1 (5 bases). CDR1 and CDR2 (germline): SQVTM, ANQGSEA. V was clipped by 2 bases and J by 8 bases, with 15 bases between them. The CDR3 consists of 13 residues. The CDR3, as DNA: TGCAGCGTTGAATTAGGGCAGGGACGCGGCTACACCTTC. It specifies CSVELGQGRGYTF.

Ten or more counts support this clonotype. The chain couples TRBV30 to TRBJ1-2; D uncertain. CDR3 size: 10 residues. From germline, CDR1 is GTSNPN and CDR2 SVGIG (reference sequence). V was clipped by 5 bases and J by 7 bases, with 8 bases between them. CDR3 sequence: CAWWRFGYTF. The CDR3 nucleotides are TGTGCCTGGTGGAGATTTGGCTACACCTTC.

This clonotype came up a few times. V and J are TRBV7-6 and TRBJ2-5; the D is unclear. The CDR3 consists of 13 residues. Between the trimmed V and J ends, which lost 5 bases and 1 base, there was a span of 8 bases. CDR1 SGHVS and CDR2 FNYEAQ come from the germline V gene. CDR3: CASSPTFQETQYF. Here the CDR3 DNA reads TGTGCCAGCAGCCCCACATTCCAAGAGACCCAGTACTTC.

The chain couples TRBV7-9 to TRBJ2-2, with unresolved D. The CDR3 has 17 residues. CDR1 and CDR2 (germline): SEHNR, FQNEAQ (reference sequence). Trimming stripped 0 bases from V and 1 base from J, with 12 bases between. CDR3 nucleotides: TGTGCCAGCAGCTTAGCTTTAGGGAAGCGGAACACCGGGGAGCTGTTTTTT. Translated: CASSLALGKRNTGELFF.

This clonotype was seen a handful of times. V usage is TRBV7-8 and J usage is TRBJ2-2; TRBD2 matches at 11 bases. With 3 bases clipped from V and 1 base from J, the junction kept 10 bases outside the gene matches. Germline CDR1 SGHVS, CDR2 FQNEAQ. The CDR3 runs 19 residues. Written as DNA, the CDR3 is TGTGCCAGCAGCTTCCTGAACCCCCTAGCGGGGGGGAACACCGGGGAGCTGTTTTTT. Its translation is CASSFLNPLAGGNTGELFF.